This T cell receptor beta chain was sequenced in a study of blood T cell repertoires in COVID-19. Background on the study: Samples came from the United States, Italy and Spain, spanning acute and convalescent COVID-19. PBMCs, B-cell-depleted T cells, or T cells provided the cDNA or gDNA that made up the material.

The germline V gene has CDR1 SEHNR and CDR2 FQNEAQ (reference sequence). CDR3 size: 15 residues. Trimming shortened V by 1 base and J by 7 bases, and 13 bases separated the two germline ends. This clone has more than one count but fewer than ten. Per the study methods: Estimation of nucleated cell counts was performed using reference gene primer amplification. Produced via immunoSEQ multiplex PCR; TCRdb's table is partial and in-frame only. V and J calls plus clone size are reproduced from that table; the DNA served to infer D and trimming. The table has roughly 240,000 clones, around 87% seen once. This clonotype originated in a man aged 18 to 30 with active or convalescent COVID-19. This chain uses TRBV7-9 with TRBJ1-4; D is uncertain. Material for sequencing was peripheral blood. CDR3 bases: TGTGCCAGCAGCTTAGGAGTCTCCGAGGGTGAAAAACTGTTTTTT. Its translation: CASSLGVSEGEKLFF. The whole variable domain, remainder taken from reference TRBV7-9 and TRBJ1-4, is DTGVSQNPRHKITKRGQNVTFRCDPISEHNRLYWYRQTLGQGPEFLTYFQNEAQLEKSRLLSDRFSAERPKGSFSTLEIQRTEQGDSAMYLCASSLGVSEGEKLFFGSGTQLSVL.